This TCR beta chain was retrieved from a study of blood T cell repertoires in COVID-19. About the research overall: Acute and convalescent COVID-19 specimens originated in the United States, Italy and Spain. T cells, B-cell-depleted T cells, or PBMCs provided the cDNA or gDNA that served as material.

Authors' processing steps: Nucleated cell number was recorded as an estimate derived from reference gene primer amplification. Method: immunoSEQ multiplex PCR; TCRdb's copy keeps in-frame clones and lacks some. V and J calls and clone size are copied from that table; D and trimming were computed from the DNA. The sample carries about 350,000 clones, roughly 90% recorded once. Recovered participants had two consecutive negative NP/OP PCR tests, healthcare professional clearance, or symptom resolution. From germline, CDR1 is SQVTM and CDR2 ANQGSEA. This CDR3 has 12 amino acids. V lost 3 bases and J lost 11; bases outside the gene matches: 5.

This TCR was recovered from a woman aged 30 to 39 who had recovered from COVID-19. The sequencing sample was made of PBMCs or T cells enriched from blood (not recorded which). This chain connects TRBV29-1 to TRBJ2-1; 9 positions match TRBD1. In DNA, the CDR3 is TGCAGCGTTGAGGGAAACAGGGGGCAGCAGTTCTTC. Its protein product is CSVEGNRGQQFF.